This TCR beta chain was identified in a study of OX40 agonist ivuxolimab in advanced cancers. The CDR3 has 13 amino acids. The germline gives CDR1 LNHDA, CDR2 SQIVND (reference sequence). The junction had 6 bases not matched to a gene; V was cut back by 6 bases and J by 4 bases. This clone was seen a few times. The repertoire was sequenced with immunoSEQ multiplex PCR; TCRdb's copy has only in-frame clones and lacks some. The profile shows about 100,000 clones, about 86% of them singletons. The sample in question was CD4+ or CD8+ T cells sorted from blood, obtained in a trial of the OX40 agonist ivuxolimab. The rearrangement links TRBV19 to TRBJ2-7, with 7 bases lining up with TRBD1. The source of this sequence is an adult with an advanced solid tumor such as melanoma, head and neck, liver or kidney cancer. DNA of the CDR3: TGTGCCAGTAGGGGGACAGAACAATACGAGCAGTACTTC. Its protein product is CASRGTEQYEQYF.